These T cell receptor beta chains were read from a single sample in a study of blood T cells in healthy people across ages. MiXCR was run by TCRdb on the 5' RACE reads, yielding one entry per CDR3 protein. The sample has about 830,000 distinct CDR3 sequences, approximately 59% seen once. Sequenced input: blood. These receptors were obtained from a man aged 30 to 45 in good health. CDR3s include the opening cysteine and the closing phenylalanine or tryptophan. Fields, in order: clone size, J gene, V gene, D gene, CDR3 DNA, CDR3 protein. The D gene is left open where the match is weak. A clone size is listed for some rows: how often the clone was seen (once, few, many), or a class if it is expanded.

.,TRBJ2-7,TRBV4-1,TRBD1,TGCGCCAGCAGCCGGGACAGGGCGATCTACGAGCAGTACTTC,CASSRDRAIYEQYF
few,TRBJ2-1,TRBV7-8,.,TGTGCCAGCAGCTCCCGCAGCTACAATGAGCAGTTCTTC,CASSSRSYNEQFF
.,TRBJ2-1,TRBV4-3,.,TGCGCCAGCAGCCAAGAGGCACTGGCAGGCGATGAGCAGTTCTTC,CASSQEALAGDEQFF
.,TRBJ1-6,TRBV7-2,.,TGTGCCAGCAGCTTAGCCGGAGGGGGGCCATCACCCCTCCACTTT,CASSLAGGGPSPLHF
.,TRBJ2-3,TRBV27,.,TGTGCCAGCAGTTTATCCAGGGGGAGGAATACGCAGTATTTT,CASSLSRGRNTQYF
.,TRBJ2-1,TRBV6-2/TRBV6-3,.,TGTGCCAGCATCGATGGGGGGCGCAAGGAGCAGTTCTTC,CASIDGGRKEQFF
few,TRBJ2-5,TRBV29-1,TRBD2,TGCAGCATCGGGACTAGCGGGGGGGCCCGGGAGACCCAGTACTTC,CSIGTSGGARETQYF
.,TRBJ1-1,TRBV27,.,TGTGCCAGCATCATGGGCAGGTTGAGCACTGAAGCTTTCTTT,CASIMGRLSTEAFF
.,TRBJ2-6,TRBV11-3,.,TGTGCCAGCAGTCCCCATGAGGAAGGCGTCCTGACTTTC,CASSPHEEGVLTF
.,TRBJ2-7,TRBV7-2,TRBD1,TGTGCCAGCAGCTTAGCGGGACAGAGAAACTACGAGCAGTACTTC,CASSLAGQRNYEQYF
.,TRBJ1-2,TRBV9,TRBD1,TGTGCCAGCAGCTCGGGACAGGGAACCTATGGCTACACCTTC,CASSSGQGTYGYTF
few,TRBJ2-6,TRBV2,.,TGTGCCAGCATAACTATCTCTGGGGCCAACGTCCTGACTTTC,CASITISGANVLTF
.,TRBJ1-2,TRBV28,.,TGTGCCAGCAGCCCCACTGACGGGGGTGGCTATGGCTACACCTTC,CASSPTDGGGYGYTF
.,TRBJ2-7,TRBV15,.,TGTACCACCAGCAGAGTCGGGGTTTACGAGCAGTACTTC,CTTSRVGVYEQYF
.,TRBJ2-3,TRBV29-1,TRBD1,TGCAGCGTTGAAGAAAGATTCGGACAGGTACGAACAGATACGCAGTATTTT,CSVEERFGQVRTDTQYF
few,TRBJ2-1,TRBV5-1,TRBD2,TGCGCCAGCAGCTTGATCCTCACTAGCGGGGGGTACAATGAGCAGTTCTTC,CASSLILTSGGYNEQFF
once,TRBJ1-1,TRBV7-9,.,TGTGCCAGCAGCTTATGGGGAGTTGGTACGGAGCGGATGAACACTGAAGCTTTCTTT,CASSLWGVGTERMNTEAFF
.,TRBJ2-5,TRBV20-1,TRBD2,TGCAGTGCTTCCCAGCGGGGGGGCCGAGAGACCCAGTACTTC,CSASQRGGRETQYF
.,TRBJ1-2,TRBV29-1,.,TGCAGCGTTGAAGATCCCGGGAGCTACTATGGCTACACCTTC,CSVEDPGSYYGYTF
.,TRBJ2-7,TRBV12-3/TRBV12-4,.,TGTGCCAGCAGCCGAGGCGGGCAGTCAAACAATGAGCAGTACTTC,CASSRGGQSNNEQYF
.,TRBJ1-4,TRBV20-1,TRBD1,TGCAGTGCCACAGGGGCACCGGGAGAAAAACTGTTTTTT,CSATGAPGEKLFF
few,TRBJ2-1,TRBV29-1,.,TGCAGCGTTGAAGGGACCCCGATATCCAATGAGCAGTTCTTC,CSVEGTPISNEQFF
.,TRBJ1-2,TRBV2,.,TGTGCCAGCTGCAATCCGGGACGCGCGCCCTATGGCTACACCTTC,CASCNPGRAPYGYTF
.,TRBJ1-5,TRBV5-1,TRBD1,TGCGCCAGCAGCGGTGGACAGGATAGCAATCAGCCCCAGCATTTT,CASSGGQDSNQPQHF
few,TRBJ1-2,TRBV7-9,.,TGTGCCAGCAGCTTAGCGGGTCGGGATGGCTACACCTTC,CASSLAGRDGYTF
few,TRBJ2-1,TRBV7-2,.,TGTGCCAGCAGCTTATTCGGGGGACTCCTCAATGAGCAGTTCTTC,CASSLFGGLLNEQFF